This paragraph reports one T cell receptor (beta chain). These data originate in a study of blood T cell repertoires in COVID-19. In germline, CDR1 is SGHTA, CDR2 FQGNSA. J lost 7 bases, V lost 3 bases, and 8 bases had no gene match. This CDR3 contains 14 residues. Original processing notes: Reference gene primers were amplified, and this amplification served to estimate nucleated cell counts. Method: immunoSEQ multiplex PCR; TCRdb's copy keeps in-frame clones and lacks some. That table is the source of V, J and clone size, and D and trimming were worked out from the DNA. Of approximately 220,000 clones listed, 80% to 85% are singletons.

Sequenced material: peripheral blood. The sequence was obtained from a middle-aged man with acute or convalescent COVID-19. This chain connects TRBV7-2 to TRBJ1-2; 7 nucleotides align to TRBD1. The CDR3 reads CASSLRQGYSGYTF. The CDR3 nucleotides are TGTGCCAGCAGCTTGCGACAGGGTTATTCTGGCTACACCTTC.